The 10 T cell receptor beta chains presented below share a single source sample, sequenced in a study of regulatory T cells in long-lasting Graves disease. Libraries of TCR beta came from iRepertoire HTBI primers plus Arm-PCR of CDR3 regions. TCRdb called the multiplex PCR reads again in MiXCR, with one record for every CDR3 protein. The sample consists of roughly 610,000 distinct CDR3 sequences, 16% of them appearing once. The time point was: newly diagnosed GD, antithyroid drugs for less than 3 months. With RNA extracted from PBMCs as input, the TCR library was made. The data were also submitted as part of a second study, on T cells in Graves' hyperthyroidism and ophthalmopathy.

Sample: peripheral blood mononuclear cells (PBMCs), taken at new diagnosis, from a patient treated with antithyroid drugs. The origin of the receptors is a woman aged 30 to 39 with Graves disease.

Only a few counts were recorded for this clonotype. The chain has TRBV4-1 and TRBJ2-7, with 8 bases matching TRBD2. Germline V lookup: CDR1 MGHRA, CDR2 YSYEKL. The CDR3 runs to 15 residues. The J segment lost 4 bases and the V segment lost 4 bases, leaving 9 bases of the junction unmatched. As DNA, the CDR3 is TGCGCCAGCAGCCCCGCGGGGGGCTGGCCTTACGAGCAGTACTTC. This translates into CASSPAGGWPYEQYF.

This clonotype was seen a few times. The rearrangement uses TRBV20-1 and TRBJ1-2; D uncertain. The CDR3 is 14 residues long. Deletions cut 6 bases from V and 3 bases from J, with 17 bases between. The germline CDR1 and CDR2 sequences are DFQATT and SNEGSKA (reference sequence). CDR3 residues: CSAPTAGYDYGYTF. CDR3 bases: TGCAGTGCCCCAACGGCGGGGTATGACTATGGCTACACCTTC.

In this sample, this clonotype turned up many times. The chain is built from TRBV6-1 and TRBJ1-6; TRBD1 matches at 8 bases. The CDR3 covers 14 residues. Trimming removed 4 bases from V and 7 bases from J; junction bases left unmatched: 3. Germline V CDR1 and CDR2: MNHNS, SASEGT. CDR3 amino acids: CASSGQGLNSPLHF. CDR3 coding DNA: TGTGCCAGCAGTGGACAGGGGTTGAATTCACCCCTCCACTTT.

This clonotype was counted only a few times. The DNA of the CDR3 is TGTGCCAGCAGAACAACAGGGTCAGTCTATCAGCCCCAGCATTTT. Translation: CASRTTGSVYQPQHF. The chain joins TRBV2 to TRBJ1-5; a possible D gene is TRBD1 (6 bases). Germline CDR1 SNHLY, CDR2 FYNNEI. Trimming shortened V by 6 bases and J by 5 bases, and 17 bases separated the two germline ends. The CDR3 spans 15 residues.

This clonotype was counted ten times or more. The rearrangement joins TRBV6-5 to TRBJ1-1, with D uncertain. CDR1 and CDR2 (germline): MNHEY, SVGAGI. V lost 0 bases and J 0 bases, leaving 11 bases between the germline ends. This CDR3 has 16 amino acids. CDR3 loop: CASSYSARSMNTEAFF. DNA of the CDR3: TGTGCCAGCAGTTACTCAGCGAGAAGTATGAACACTGAAGCTTTCTTT.

The rearrangement joins TRBV5-1 to TRBJ1-1, with unresolved D. The CDR3 covers 14 residues. V lost 8 bases and J lost 4, with 18 bases in between. Germline CDR1 SGHRS, CDR2 YFSETQ. CDR3 amino acids: CASSKNSISTEAFF. The CDR3 DNA reads as TGCGCCAGTTCGAAGAACTCTATCAGCACTGAAGCTTTCTTT. Full variable domain (missing parts from reference TRBV5-1 and TRBJ1-1): KAGVTQTPRYLIKTRGQQVTLSCSPISGHRSVSWYQQTPGQGLQFLFEYFSETQRNKGNFPGRFSGRQFSNSRSEMNVSTLELGDSALYLCASSKNSISTEAFFGQGTRLTVV.

The chain is built from TRBV4-1 and TRBJ2-2, with 11 positions matching TRBD2. Trimming took 2 bases from V and 5 from J; bases not matched to a gene: 10. The CDR3 is made up of 18 amino acids. The V gene's germline CDR1 is MGHRA and CDR2 YSYEKL. CDR3 sequence (DNA): TGCGCCAGCAGCCAATCGTTGCCTAGCGGGAGGTATACCGGGGAGCTGTTTTTT. Translation: CASSQSLPSGRYTGELFF.

Note on this clonotype: The junction departs from germline at one end; a sequencing error may be responsible. The V call is TRBV13, the J call TRBJ1-2; D remains ambiguous. The CDR3 is made up of 14 amino acids. The germline V gene has CDR1 PRHDT and CDR2 FYEKMQ (reference sequence). The CDR3 protein is CASSLAGDWSRILF. In DNA, the CDR3 is TGCGCCAGCAGCTTGGCTGGAGACTGGTCCCGAATCCTCTTC.

Many counts were recorded for this clonotype. V and J are TRBV27 and TRBJ1-6, with a possible D match to TRBD1 (5 bases). Germline assignment: CDR1 MNHEY and CDR2 SMNVEV (reference sequence). V lost 5 bases, J lost 7 bases, and 9 bases lay in between. The CDR3 is made up of 13 amino acids. The CDR3 here is CASSTRQNSPLHF. The CDR3 DNA sequence: TGTGCCAGCAGTACCAGACAGAATTCACCCCTCCACTTT.

This clonotype has a count of ten or more. The junction does not match germline at one end; this may be a read error. The V call is TRBV7-9, the J call TRBJ2-7, with 9 bases lining up with TRBD2. Germline-derived CDR1 and CDR2 are SEHNR and FQNEAQ (reference sequence). This CDR3 comprises 14 residues. The CDR3 here is CASSLAGAAYEQYF. As DNA, the CDR3 is TGTGCCAGCAGTTTAGCGGGAGCTGCCTACGAGCAGTACTTC.